This T cell receptor beta chain derives from a study of T-cell reconstitution after alpha-beta-depleted transplantation in children. In its sample, this clonotype was seen many times. Unique molecular identifiers featured in how the TCRbeta library was prepared. TCRdb recomputed calls from the PCR reads with MiXCR, one row per CDR3 protein. This table has 600,000 or so distinct CDR3 sequences, about 21% appearing once. This clonotype originated in a boy in the first two years of life who had a stem cell transplant for acute myeloid leukemia, so the T cells may come from the graft donor. This specimen consisted of PBMCs, mostly from graft donor cells, obtained 360 days after TCRalphabeta/CD19-depleted stem cell transplant.

CDR3 loop: CASSPTGGLADTQYF. For the CDR3, the DNA is TGTGCCAGCAGCCCGACGGGGGGGTTGGCAGATACGCAGTATTTT. The rearrangement uses TRBV12-3 or TRBV12-4 and TRBJ2-3; 8 bases map to TRBD2. The V gene end was trimmed by 6 bases and the J gene end by 4 bases; junction bases not matched to a gene: 9. The CDR3 has 15 amino acids.